These 30 T cell receptor beta chains were sequenced from one sample in a study of shared clonotypes between healthy human individuals. Sequencing used immunoSEQ multiplex PCR; TCRdb keeps in-frame clones, though not all of them. The sample holds roughly 2.4 million clones; approximately 94% are singletons and the top ten take around 0.13%. Material: naive CD4+ T cells sorted from blood. Subset here: CD45RA+ positively selected. The receptors shown here come from a man younger than 35 in good health.

V usage is TRBV11-3 and J usage is TRBJ2-3; 10 positions agree with TRBD2. The germline gives CDR1 SGHNT, CDR2 YENEEA. V lost 4 bases, J lost 1 base, and 5 bases stayed unmatched. CDR3 length: 16 residues. The CDR3 nucleotides are TGTGCCAGCAGCTGGGGGCTAGCGGGGGGCACAGATACGCAGTATTTT. Translation: CASSWGLAGGTDTQYF.

The V gene is TRBV27, the J gene TRBJ1-5; D is perhaps TRBD1 (5 bases). Trimming pared 3 bases from V and 6 bases from J, leaving 18 bases between. This CDR3 has 16 amino acids. Germline loops: CDR1 MNHEY, CDR2 SMNVEV (reference sequence). The CDR3 loop is CASSLTTQGPTQPQHF. The DNA for the CDR3 is TGTGCCAGCAGTTTGACTACTCAGGGTCCAACTCAGCCCCAGCATTTT.

This chain uses TRBV19 with TRBJ1-1; D might be TRBD1 (6 bases). V was clipped by 6 bases and J by 8 bases, with 19 bases between them. Germline loops: CDR1 LNHDA, CDR2 SQIVND (reference sequence). The CDR3 length is 14 residues. The DNA of the CDR3 is TGTGCCAGTAGCCGAATCCAACAGGGCAGGGAAGCTTTCTTT. It is translated as CASSRIQQGREAFF.

Written as DNA, the CDR3 is TGTGCCAGCAGCGCATCTACGGCTAATGAAAAACTGTTTTTT. This codes for CASSASTANEKLFF. This chain joins TRBV9 and TRBJ1-4; D unresolved. Trimming took 3 bases from V and 3 from J, leaving 9 bases between them. This CDR3 is 14 amino acids long. Germline-derived CDR1 and CDR2 are SGDLS and YYNGEE.

The genes are TRBV7-2 and TRBJ1-6, with D unclear. The CDR3 extends over 15 amino acids. V dropped 6 bases and J dropped 7 bases, with 16 bases sitting between them. CDR1 is SGHTA, CDR2 FQGNSA, per germline. Here the CDR3 DNA reads TGTGCCAGCAGGCCGACTTACCTTCAGAATTCACCCCTCCACTTT. This encodes CASRPTYLQNSPLHF.

The sample holds one count of this clone. In DNA form, the CDR3 reads TGTGCCAGCTCACCAAACTCCCCCGGGACGGGCTTCGAGCAGTACTTC. Its translation: CASSPNSPGTGFEQYF. V and J are TRBV18 and TRBJ2-7; D might be TRBD1 or TRBD2, each matching 5 bases. The CDR3 is 16 amino acids. V was trimmed by 2 bases and J by 6 bases, leaving 20 bases between them. CDR1 is KGHSH, CDR2 LQKENI, per germline.

The rearrangement joins TRBV18 to TRBJ1-5, with TRBD1 identical over 11 bases. The germline gives CDR1 KGHSH, CDR2 LQKENI. J was trimmed by 7 bases and V by 0 bases; bases with no gene match: 5. The CDR3 totals 16 residues. The CDR3 DNA reads as TGTGCCAGCTCACCACCGGGACAGGGGGGAATCCAGCCCCAGCATTTT. Translation gives CASSPPGQGGIQPQHF.

V and J are TRBV5-4 and TRBJ1-2, with D perhaps matching TRBD1 (5 bases). Germline V CDR1 and CDR2: SGHNT, YYREEE (reference sequence). This CDR3 has 14 amino acids. With 2 bases removed from V and 2 bases from J, the gap between germline ends came to 10 bases. In DNA, the CDR3 is TGTGCCAGCAGCTTACCGACAGAGAACTATGGCTACACCTTC. This translates into CASSLPTENYGYTF.

Concerning this clone: Other DNA sequences within the sample encode an identical CDR3. The chain is built from TRBV29-1 and TRBJ1-1; TRBD1 matches at 9 bases. The CDR3 length is 13 residues. The V gene's germline CDR1 is SQVTM and CDR2 ANQGSEA. The V segment lost 3 bases and the J segment 1 base; nucleotides outside the gene matches: 0. The CDR3 sequence: CSVEGQGNTEAFF. CDR3 in DNA: TGCAGCGTTGAGGGACAGGGGAACACTGAAGCTTTCTTT.

This clone was recorded a few times. The rearrangement uses TRBV28 and TRBJ1-1, with unresolved D. With 3 bases removed from V and 0 bases from J, the gap between germline ends came to 8 bases. The CDR3 length is 14 residues. Germline CDR1 is MDHEN and CDR2 is SYDVKM. The CDR3 nucleotides are TGTGCCAGCAGTTTCGGGGTGATGAACACTGAAGCTTTCTTT. Protein sequence: CASSFGVMNTEAFF.

This chain links TRBV6-6 with TRBJ2-1; D possibly corresponds to TRBD2 (7 bases). Germline loops: CDR1 MNHNY, CDR2 SVGAGI (reference sequence). V shed 2 bases and J shed 8 bases, with 16 bases lying between them. There are 15 residues in the CDR3. The CDR3 DNA reads as TGTGCCAGCAGTTACGCCCCACAGGGAGGGGATGAGCAGTTCTTC. Translating gives CASSYAPQGGDEQFF.

The rearrangement uses TRBV10-3 and TRBJ1-5; D unresolved. The CDR3 totals 15 residues. Germline V gene lookup returns CDR1 ENHRY and CDR2 SYGVKD. Trimming cost V 0 bases and J 3 bases, with 9 bases left between them. The CDR3: CAISESITNNQPQHF. The CDR3 DNA reads TGTGCCATCAGTGAGTCGATCACAAACAATCAGCCCCAGCATTTT.

In this sample, this clone turned up once. Other DNA sequences of this sample code for an identical CDR3. This sequence joins TRBV7-2 and TRBJ1-2, with 12 bases lining up with TRBD1. V lost 5 bases to trimming and J lost 3 bases; unmatched junction nucleotides: 7. The V gene's germline CDR1 is SGHTA and CDR2 FQGNSA. The CDR3 length is 16 residues. CDR3 coding DNA: TGTGCCAGCAGCCTCGCCGGGACAGGGGGCTACTATGGCTACACCTTC. It translates to CASSLAGTGGYYGYTF.

The chain couples TRBV5-4 to TRBJ1-1, with 7 nucleotides matching TRBD1. Germline V gene data show CDR1 as SGHNT and CDR2 as YYREEE (reference sequence). V was pared by 4 bases and J by 1 base, with 4 bases of the junction left unmatched. The CDR3 spans 14 residues. The CDR3 protein is CASSRGTANTEAFF. Written as DNA, the CDR3 is TGTGCCAGCAGCCGCGGGACAGCGAACACTGAAGCTTTCTTT. The full variable domain, rest sourced from reference TRBV5-4 and TRBJ1-1, is ETGVTQSPTHLIKTRGQQVTLRCSSQSGHNTVSWYQQALGQGPQFIFQYYREEENGRGNFPPRFSGLQFPNYSSELNVNALELDDSALYLCASSRGTANTEAFFGQGTRLTVV.

The V call is TRBV5-1, the J call TRBJ2-5, with TRBD1 matching 8 bases. Germline V gene data show CDR1 as SGHRS and CDR2 as YFSETQ. Unmatched junction bases numbered 7, after V lost 6 bases and J lost 0 bases. The CDR3 consists of 15 residues. This CDR3 reads CASTSGGSYQETQYF. The DNA for the CDR3 is TGCGCCAGCACTTCAGGGGGCAGTTACCAAGAGACCCAGTACTTC.

The chain couples TRBV5-1 to TRBJ1-6; D unresolved. Trimming removed 0 bases from V and 0 bases from J, with 7 bases in between. The CDR3 is 16 amino acids. CDR1 SGHRS and CDR2 YFSETQ come from the germline V gene. The CDR3 DNA follows: TGCGCCAGCAGCTTGGGGGAGGGCTCCTATAATTCACCCCTCCACTTT. Translated: CASSLGEGSYNSPLHF.

The J gene is TRBJ1-2, the V gene TRBV5-1; D is undetermined. The CDR3 runs to 14 residues. V gave up 0 bases and J gave up 7 bases, with 13 bases separating them. Germline assignment: CDR1 SGHRS and CDR2 YFSETQ. Here the CDR3 reads CASSLEMEYFGYTF. The CDR3, as DNA: TGCGCCAGCAGCTTGGAGATGGAGTACTTTGGCTACACCTTC.

V is TRBV11-2 and J is TRBJ1-1, with a weak D call TRBD1 (5 bases). The germline V gene encodes CDR1 SGHAT and CDR2 FQNNGV. Deletions cut 2 bases from V and 0 bases from J, with 10 bases between. The CDR3 is made up of 15 amino acids. CDR3 sequence (DNA): TGTGCCAGCAGCTTAAGTGGGGGGGTGAACACTGAAGCTTTCTTT. Encoded protein: CASSLSGGVNTEAFF.

This clone was counted a single time. J is TRBJ2-7 and V is TRBV7-8; 12 bases are a match to TRBD2. J gave up 4 bases and V 5 bases, and 6 bases lay outside the gene matches. This CDR3 is built from 15 residues. CDR1 is SGHVS and CDR2 is FQNEAQ in the germline V gene. CDR3 DNA sequence: TGTGCCAGCAGCCTTGGACTAGCGGGGTTTTACGAGCAGTACTTC. Amino acid sequence: CASSLGLAGFYEQYF.

The V call is TRBV7-8, the J call TRBJ2-7; 9 nucleotides align to TRBD1. V lost 1 base to trimming and J lost 0 bases; unmatched junction nucleotides: 7. Germline CDR1 reads SGHVS; CDR2 reads FQNEAQ. The CDR3 consists of 17 residues. The CDR3 spells CASSLESPGQGSYEQYF. The CDR3 DNA reads TGTGCCAGCAGCTTAGAGTCCCCGGGACAGGGCTCCTACGAGCAGTACTTC.

The V gene is TRBV5-1, the J gene TRBJ1-2; the match to TRBD1 covers 8 bases. Germline-derived CDR1 and CDR2 are SGHRS and YFSETQ. The length of the CDR3 is 14 residues. The junction had 5 bases not matched to a gene; V was cut back by 4 bases and J by 3 bases. Here the CDR3 reads CASSPTTGDYGYTF. The CDR3 bases are TGCGCCAGCAGCCCCACGACAGGGGACTATGGCTACACCTTC.

The sample holds one count of this clone. This rearrangement joins TRBV30 to TRBJ2-1; D is unresolved. This CDR3 contains 12 residues. Germline V gene lookup returns CDR1 GTSNPN and CDR2 SVGIG (reference sequence). V was clipped by 4 bases and J by 9 bases, with 13 bases between them. The DNA of the CDR3 is TGTGCCTGGACTCCTGCTTTTGGTGAGCAGTTCTTC. Amino acid sequence: CAWTPAFGEQFF.

The chain combines TRBV11-1 with TRBJ2-1; maybe TRBD2 (5 bases). Trimming took off 5 bases at V and 0 bases at J, with 11 bases between the two ends. Germline V gene sequence: CDR1 SGHAT, CDR2 FQDESV (reference sequence). There are 15 residues in the CDR3. CDR3: CASSISGYSYNEQFF. Written as DNA, the CDR3 is TGTGCCAGCAGCATCAGCGGTTACTCCTACAATGAGCAGTTCTTC.

About this clone: This CDR3 is also generated by other DNA sequences in the sample. This rearrangement joins TRBV10-3 to TRBJ2-7; no firm D call. The V gene's germline CDR1 is ENHRY and CDR2 SYGVKD. The CDR3 totals 11 residues. Trimming stripped 3 bases from V and 2 bases from J, with 2 bases between. CDR3 nucleotides: TGTGCCATCAGTGAAGCCTACGAGCAGTACTTC. Protein sequence: CAISEAYEQYF.

V and J are TRBV7-9 and TRBJ1-2; D remains ambiguous. The CDR3 spans 15 residues. Germline loops: CDR1 SEHNR, CDR2 FQNEAQ (reference sequence). Trimming stripped 3 bases from V and 4 bases from J, with 15 bases between. The CDR3: CASSLDQDALYGYTF. CDR3 coding DNA: TGTGCCAGCAGCTTGGACCAGGACGCCCTCTATGGCTACACCTTC. The variable domain in full, completed from reference TRBV7-9 and TRBJ1-2, reads DTGVSQNPRHKITKRGQNVTFRCDPISEHNRLYWYRQTLGQGPEFLTYFQNEAQLEKSRLLSDRFSAERPKGSFSTLEIQRTEQGDSAMYLCASSLDQDALYGYTFGSGTRLTVV.

J is TRBJ2-3 and V is TRBV18, with TRBD1 matching over 7 bases. J was trimmed by 1 base and V by 6 bases; bases with no gene match: 4. There are 14 residues in the CDR3. Germline V gene data show CDR1 as KGHSH and CDR2 as LQKENI. CDR3 protein: CASSRDSRTDTQYF. CDR3 DNA: TGTGCCAGCTCCCGGGACAGTCGCACAGATACGCAGTATTTT. The whole variable domain, remainder taken from reference TRBV18 and TRBJ2-3, is NAGVMQNPRHLVRRRGQEARLRCSPMKGHSHVYWYRQLPEEGLKFMVYLQKENIIDESGMPKERFSAEFPKEGPSILRIQQVVRGDSAAYFCASSRDSRTDTQYFGPGTRLTVL.

The chain is built from TRBV2 and TRBJ2-5; D perhaps matches TRBD1 (7 bases). Germline V gene sequence: CDR1 SNHLY, CDR2 FYNNEI. This CDR3 is built from 12 residues. V lost 8 bases, J lost 5 bases, and 12 bases lay in between. CDR3 residues: CASSPGGETQYF. The CDR3 DNA sequence: TGTGCCAGCTCCCCAGGGGGGGAGACCCAGTACTTC.

The chain links TRBV15 to TRBJ2-7; 10 bases are a match to TRBD2. The J segment lost 6 bases and the V segment lost 1 base, leaving 6 bases of the junction unmatched. The germline gives CDR1 LNHNV, CDR2 YYDKDF (reference sequence). CDR3 length: 15 amino acids. The CDR3 region has the DNA TGTGCCACCAGCAGAGCGTCTAGCGGGAGCGTCGAGCAGTACTTC. Its translation is CATSRASSGSVEQYF.

This chain joins TRBV5-1 and TRBJ2-7, with D perhaps matching TRBD1 (5 bases). The CDR3 has 15 residues. CDR1 is SGHRS, CDR2 YFSETQ, per germline. The V and J ends lost 3 bases and 1 base respectively, with 14 bases between them. The CDR3 here is CASSYDRLGSYEQYF. Here the CDR3 DNA reads TGCGCCAGCAGCTATGACAGACTGGGATCCTACGAGCAGTACTTC.

The V call is TRBV28, the J call TRBJ2-7, with D uncertain. Trimming removed 3 bases from V and 0 bases from J, with 6 bases in between. CDR3 length equals 13 residues. Germline V lookup: CDR1 MDHEN, CDR2 SYDVKM. CDR3 sequence reads: CASSFIRSYEQYF. DNA for the CDR3: TGTGCCAGCAGTTTTATCCGCTCCTACGAGCAGTACTTC.